Below, 18 T cell receptor beta chains from the same sample are listed, as sequenced in a study of a mutant IDH1 vaccine in newly diagnosed glioma. Their antigen targets remain unknown. Time point: week 35, safety follow-up. Each dose of the vaccine consisted of 300 ug of mutant IDH1 20-mer peptide, with topical imiquimod. The table came from immunoSEQ multiplex PCR; TCRdb's copy has only in-frame clones and leaves some out. The sample carries about 48,000 clones, roughly 80% recorded once. Sample: PBMCs, taken from a glioma patient whose treatment included an IDH1 peptide vaccine. The receptor source for this set is a man aged 35 to 55 with glioma.

The chain couples TRBV7-9 to TRBJ1-2; D is ambiguous. The length of the CDR3 is 14 residues. V was clipped by 2 bases and J by 2 bases, with 9 bases between them. Germline V gene sequence: CDR1 SEHNR, CDR2 FQNEAQ (reference sequence). This CDR3 is CASSLIGQNYGYTF. In DNA, the CDR3 is TGTGCCAGCAGCTTAATAGGGCAGAACTATGGCTACACCTTC.

This chain joins TRBV7-9 and TRBJ1-1, with TRBD1 as a possible D gene (6 bases). CDR3 length: 12 amino acids. From germline, CDR1 is SEHNR and CDR2 FQNEAQ (reference sequence). Trimming took off 8 bases at V and 3 bases at J, with 10 bases between the two ends. The chain's CDR3 is CASRGQYTEAFF. CDR3 in DNA: TGTGCCAGCCGCGGACAGTACACTGAAGCTTTCTTT.

This clone occurred once. The chain employs TRBV30 and TRBJ2-2; no clear D. Trimming took off 0 bases at V and 1 base at J, with 12 bases between the two ends. The CDR3 spans 16 residues. Per the germline V gene, CDR1 is GTSNPN and CDR2 is SVGIG (reference sequence). The CDR3, as DNA: TGTGCCTGGAGTGTTTTGGGTCGAATGAACACCGGGGAGCTGTTTTTT. Its protein product is CAWSVLGRMNTGELFF.

The chain carries TRBV5-4 and TRBJ2-7; 8 positions agree with TRBD1. The CDR3 is 14 residues long. Germline CDR1 is SGHNT and CDR2 is YYREEE (reference sequence). V gave up 3 bases and J gave up 5 bases; unmatched junction bases: 7. This CDR3 reads CASSSRTGRDEQYF. In DNA, the CDR3 is TGTGCCAGCAGCTCTAGGACAGGGCGGGACGAGCAGTACTTC.

This clone was detected only a few times. Different DNA sequences within this sample yield the same CDR3. The CDR3 DNA reads as TGTGCCAGCAGCCCCGGGACAGGGTTTTCCTACGAGCAGTACTTC. Translating gives CASSPGTGFSYEQYF. The chain uses TRBV6-6 and TRBJ2-7, with TRBD1 identical over 9 bases. CDR1 MNHNY and CDR2 SVGAGI come from the germline V gene (reference sequence). J was trimmed by 1 base and V by 6 bases; bases with no gene match: 7. The CDR3 sequence is 15 residues long.

CDR3: CASSHPNQPQHF. DNA of the CDR3: TGCGCCAGCAGCCATCCCAACCAGCCCCAGCATTTT. This chain links TRBV4-1 with TRBJ1-5, with D unresolved. This CDR3 has 12 residues. Germline V lookup: CDR1 MGHRA, CDR2 YSYEKL. V lost 3 bases to trimming and J lost 7 bases, with 7 bases between them.

The rearrangement links TRBV29-1 to TRBJ2-7; TRBD1 matches at 9 bases. Germline loops: CDR1 SQVTM, CDR2 ANQGSEA. J gave up 7 bases and V 4 bases, and 8 bases lay outside the gene matches. This CDR3 spans 13 amino acids. The DNA of the CDR3 is TGCAGCGTTGCCCCACAGGGGGCAGGGGAGCAGTACTTC. Protein: CSVAPQGAGEQYF.

The rearrangement links TRBV5-4 to TRBJ1-2; 7 bases line up with TRBD1. Trimming cost V 4 bases and J 4 bases; bases outside gene matches: 4. This CDR3 contains 13 residues. In germline, CDR1 is SGHNT, CDR2 YYREEE (reference sequence). CDR3 sequence (DNA): TGTGCCAGCAGCGCCGGGACAGCCTATGGCTACACCTTC. Amino acid sequence: CASSAGTAYGYTF.

The chain couples TRBV2 to TRBJ1-4; D is unclear. From germline, CDR1 is SNHLY and CDR2 FYNNEI. The CDR3 spans 15 residues. Trimming shortened V by 8 bases and J by 0 bases, and 13 bases separated the two germline ends. The CDR3 nucleotides read TGTGCCAGCGGAATTCTGCCGGCAACTAATGAAAAACTGTTTTTT. Encoded protein: CASGILPATNEKLFF.

The V and J genes are TRBV25-1 and TRBJ1-1; D is perhaps TRBD1 (6 bases). CDR1 is MGHDK, CDR2 SYGVNS, per germline. Trimming left V 2 bases short and J 11 bases short, with 18 bases between. CDR3 length equals 14 residues. CDR3 residues: CASSEDGRQRGAFF. The CDR3 DNA is TGTGCCAGCAGTGAAGACGGACGACAAAGGGGGGCTTTCTTT.

The chain combines TRBV2 with TRBJ2-7; tentatively, D is TRBD1 or TRBD2 (7 bases each). Germline CDR1 is SNHLY and CDR2 is FYNNEI. V gave up 6 bases and J gave up 3 bases, with 21 bases separating them. The CDR3 spans 16 residues. The CDR3 loop is CASSETGRGRNYEQYF. The CDR3, as DNA: TGTGCCAGCAGCGAAACGGGGAGGGGGCGAAACTACGAGCAGTACTTC.

The chain uses TRBV7-9 and TRBJ1-3; D unclear. CDR1 is SEHNR, CDR2 FQNEAQ, per germline (reference sequence). This CDR3 contains 15 residues. V dropped 8 bases and J dropped 0 bases, with 14 bases sitting between them. The CDR3 loop reads CASSPLLISGNTIYF. In nucleotides, the CDR3 is TGTGCCAGCTCCCCACTCTTGATCTCTGGAAACACCATATATTTT. The complete variable domain, with remaining parts taken from reference TRBV7-9 and TRBJ1-3, reads DTGVSQNPRHKITKRGQNVTFRCDPISEHNRLYWYRQTLGQGPEFLTYFQNEAQLEKSRLLSDRFSAERPKGSFSTLEIQRTEQGDSAMYLCASSPLLISGNTIYFGEGSWLTVV.

The chain is built from TRBV4-1 and TRBJ2-5; 8 bases map to TRBD1. Germline-derived CDR1 and CDR2 are MGHRA and YSYEKL. V lost 3 bases and J lost 4; bases outside the gene matches: 4. This CDR3 has 14 residues. The CDR3 DNA reads TGCGCCAGCAGCCAGGCTGGACAGGGAGAGACCCAGTACTTC. This encodes CASSQAGQGETQYF.

V and J are TRBV27 and TRBJ1-2, with D hard to call. CDR1 and CDR2 from the germline V gene are MNHEY and SMNVEV (reference sequence). This CDR3 spans 14 amino acids. V was shortened by 5 bases and J by 2 bases, with 12 bases between the two germline ends. CDR3 residues: CASSPKLGNYGYTF. Written as DNA, the CDR3 is TGTGCCAGCAGTCCCAAACTGGGGAACTATGGCTACACCTTC.

The chain uses TRBV7-9 and TRBJ2-1, with D hard to call. Germline V gene sequence: CDR1 SEHNR, CDR2 FQNEAQ (reference sequence). The CDR3 runs 13 residues. The V end was cut by 1 base, the J end by 6 bases, with 7 bases between. CDR3 in DNA: TGTGCCAGCAGCTTAGAAGGGTTCAATGAGCAGTTCTTC. Protein product: CASSLEGFNEQFF.

The V gene is TRBV29-1, the J gene TRBJ2-7, with 9 bases identical to TRBD1. CDR1 SQVTM and CDR2 ANQGSEA come from the germline V gene. The CDR3 runs to 12 residues. The trim removed 4 bases at V and 4 bases at J, leaving 2 bases unmatched. The CDR3 region is CSVATGGYEQYF. DNA of the CDR3: TGCAGCGTTGCGACAGGGGGGTACGAGCAGTACTTC.

CDR3: CASSLVAGSSYNEQFF. CDR3 DNA sequence: TGCGCCAGCAGCTTGGTAGCAGGGAGCTCCTACAATGAGCAGTTCTTC. The genes are TRBV5-1 and TRBJ2-1; D may correspond to TRBD1 or TRBD2 (5 bases each). The CDR3 sequence is 16 residues long. The germline V and J ends were trimmed by 0 bases and 0 bases, with 10 bases remaining between them. Germline CDR1 and CDR2: SGHRS and YFSETQ. Full variable domain (remainder filled in from reference TRBV5-1 and TRBJ2-1): KAGVTQTPRYLIKTRGQQVTLSCSPISGHRSVSWYQQTPGQGLQFLFEYFSETQRNKGNFPGRFSGRQFSNSRSEMNVSTLELGDSALYLCASSLVAGSSYNEQFFGPGTRLTVL.

CDR3 sequence (DNA): TGTGCCAGCAGCCAAGCTAGCGGTACAGATACGCAGTATTTT. It encodes CASSQASGTDTQYF. The chain links TRBV4-2 to TRBJ2-3; TRBD2 agrees at 7 bases. V lost 1 base to trimming and J lost 3 bases; unmatched junction nucleotides: 1. The CDR3 is made up of 14 amino acids. CDR1 and CDR2 (germline): LGHNA, YNFKEQ.